This T cell receptor (beta chain) is from a study of regulatory T cells in long-lasting Graves disease. Study-level information: Disease was considered persistent Graves' disease after over 5 years of antithyroid drugs (with positive TSH receptor antibodies).

Time point defined: persistent/refractory GD, antithyroid drugs over 5 years with positive TRAb. From PBMCs, RNA was extracted and then used to make the TCR library. The V and J ends lost 5 bases and 8 bases, in that order; junction bases with no gene match: 11. CDR1 and CDR2 (germline): SEHNR, FQNEAQ (reference sequence). The CDR3 totals 14 residues. The authors built TCR beta libraries using iRepertoire HTBI primers and Arm-PCR of CDR3 regions. TCRdb re-called the multiplex PCR reads with MiXCR, one entry per CDR3 protein. The table includes some 280,000 distinct CDR3 sequences, roughly a fifth detected once. This clonotype was counted only a few times.

The material sequenced was peripheral blood mononuclear cells (PBMCs), taken when the disease was refractory, from a patient treated with antithyroid drugs. This TCR was sampled from a female donor with Graves disease. The gene calls are TRBV7-9 and TRBJ1-1, with 7 bases that match TRBD1. CDR3 DNA sequence: TGTGCCAGCAGCCCAGAATATAGACAGGGAGAAGCTTTCTTT. Residues: CASSPEYRQGEAFF.